This T cell receptor (beta chain) was captured in a study of CD8 T cells in Susac syndrome. The multiple sclerosis control group consisted of treatment-naive patients whose relapsing-remitting disease, which was either stable or active, fulfilled revised McDonald criteria. FACS was used to enrich TEMRA cells, whereas the CD8+ and CD4+ T cells were obtained by negative isolation. The V end was cut by 5 bases, the J end by 4 bases, with 18 bases between. In germline, CDR1 is SGHVS, CDR2 FQNEAQ. The CDR3 has 15 residues. 0.5 to 1 ug RNA was reverse transcribed with random hexamers. Amplification of TCR beta CDR3 was carried out by immunoSEQ multiplex PCR, which covered 54 Vbeta and 13 Jbeta segments. Using its own MiXCR run on the immunoSEQ multiplex PCR reads, TCRdb lists one record per CDR3 protein. The profile shows some 150,000 distinct CDR3 sequences, around 95% of them singletons. Study-wide points: The study's TCR sequencing and HLA analysis drew on a certain number of individuals. That number was acknowledged as relatively small.

About this clonotype itself: What it recognizes is unknown.

The source material was CD8+ T cells from PBMCs. The rearrangement uses TRBV7-8 and TRBJ2-7; D remains ambiguous. The sequence came from a human donor with multiple sclerosis. CDR3 sequence: CASSHSLENEYEQYF. The CDR3 DNA reads as TGTGCCAGCAGCCACAGCCTAGAAAACGAATACGAGCAGTACTTC.